Described below is a single T cell receptor (beta chain) sequence and its context. The target antigen is unknown. This entry belongs to a study of graft-versus-host responses after intestinal transplantation. About the research overall: After anti-thymocyte globulin induction, recipients took tacrolimus and steroids for about 3 years.

The CDR3 is 15 residues long. Trimming at V came to 2 bases and at J to 7 bases, leaving 4 bases not matched to a gene. Germline V lookup: CDR1 MGHRA, CDR2 YSYEKL. The method was immunoSEQ multiplex PCR; TCRdb's version includes in-frame clones alone and lacks a portion of them. Of about 40,000 clones in the sample, under 95% were seen once. Broader study findings: There was an association between peak levels of circulating GvH clones and early post-transplant HvG declines. GvH clonotypes were identified within recipient marrow, with a subset emerging first in ileum or blood.

This sequence originates from a human patient who received an intestinal transplant, so some T cells may come from the graft donor. The sequencing used PBMCs, collected approximately 320 days after intestinal transplant. V gene TRBV4-1 combines with J gene TRBJ1-6, with TRBD1 matching 8 bases. This chain's CDR3 is CASSQPGQANSPLHF. For the CDR3, the DNA is TGCGCCAGCAGCCAACCGGGACAGGCGAATTCACCCCTCCACTTT.